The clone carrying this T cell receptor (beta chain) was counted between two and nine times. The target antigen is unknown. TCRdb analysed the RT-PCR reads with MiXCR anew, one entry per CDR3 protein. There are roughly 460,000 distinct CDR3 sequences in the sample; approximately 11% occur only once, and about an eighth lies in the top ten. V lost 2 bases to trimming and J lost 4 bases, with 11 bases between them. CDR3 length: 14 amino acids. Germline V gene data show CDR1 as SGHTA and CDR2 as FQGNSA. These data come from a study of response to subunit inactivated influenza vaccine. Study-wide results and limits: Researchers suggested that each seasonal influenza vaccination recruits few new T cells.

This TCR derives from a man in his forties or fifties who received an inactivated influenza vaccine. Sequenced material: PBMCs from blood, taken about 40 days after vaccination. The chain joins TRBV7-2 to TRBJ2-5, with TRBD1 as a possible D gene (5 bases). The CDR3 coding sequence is TGTGCCAGCAGCTTAAGTGGGCAGGGAGAGACCCAGTACTTC. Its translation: CASSLSGQGETQYF.